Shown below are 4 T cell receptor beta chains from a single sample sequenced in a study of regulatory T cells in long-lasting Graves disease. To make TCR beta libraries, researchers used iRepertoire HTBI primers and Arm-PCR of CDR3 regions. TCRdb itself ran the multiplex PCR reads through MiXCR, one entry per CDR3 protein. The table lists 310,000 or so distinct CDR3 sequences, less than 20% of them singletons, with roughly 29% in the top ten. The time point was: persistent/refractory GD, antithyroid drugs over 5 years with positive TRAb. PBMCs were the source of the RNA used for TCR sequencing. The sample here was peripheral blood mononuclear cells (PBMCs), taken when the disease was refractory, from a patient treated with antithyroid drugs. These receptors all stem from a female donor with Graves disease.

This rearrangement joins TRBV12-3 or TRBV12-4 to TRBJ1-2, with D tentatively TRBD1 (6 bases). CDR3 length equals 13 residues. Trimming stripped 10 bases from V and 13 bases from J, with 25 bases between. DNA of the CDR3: TGTGCCAACAGCCCGAACCGGGACACAGCATTCACCTTC. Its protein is CANSPNRDTAFTF.

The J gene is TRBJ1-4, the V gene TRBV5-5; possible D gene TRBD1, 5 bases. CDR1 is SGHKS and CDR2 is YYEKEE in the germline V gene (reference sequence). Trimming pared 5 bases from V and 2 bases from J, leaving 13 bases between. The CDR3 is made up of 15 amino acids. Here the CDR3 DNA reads TGTGCCAGCAGGCGGCTGGGGGTGACTAATGAAAAACTGTTTTTT. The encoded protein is CASRRLGVTNEKLFF.

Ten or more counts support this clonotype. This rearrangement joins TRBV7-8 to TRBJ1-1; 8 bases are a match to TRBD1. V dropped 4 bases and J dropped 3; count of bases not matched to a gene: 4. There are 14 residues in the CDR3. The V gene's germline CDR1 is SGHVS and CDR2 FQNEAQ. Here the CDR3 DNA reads TGTGCCAGCAGCTCAGAGACAGGGGACACTGAAGCTTTCTTT. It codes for CASSSETGDTEAFF.

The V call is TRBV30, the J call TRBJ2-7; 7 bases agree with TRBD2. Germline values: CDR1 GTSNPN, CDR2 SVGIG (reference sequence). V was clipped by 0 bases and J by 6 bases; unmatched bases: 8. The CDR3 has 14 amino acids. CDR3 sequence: CAWSVGAGVGEQYF. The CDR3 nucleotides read TGTGCCTGGAGTGTAGGGGCGGGAGTAGGCGAGCAGTACTTC.